The table lists the clone carrying this T cell receptor (beta chain) with a few counts. This sample is part of a study of blood T cell repertoires in COVID-19. Across the whole study: PBMCs, B-cell-depleted T cells, or T cells were the source of the cDNA or gDNA that made up the material.

Losses at the gene ends were 3 bases for V and 0 bases for J; bases not matched to a gene: 8. Germline CDR1 MDHEN, CDR2 SYDVKM. The CDR3 totals 17 residues. Patients in Seattle were enrolled during active infection, then followed longitudinally. The assay was immunoSEQ multiplex PCR, and TCRdb's table has in-frame clones only and misses some. The sample consists of 250,000 or so clones, about nine tenths of them appearing once. The sequencing sample was made of peripheral blood. This chain joins TRBV28 and TRBJ2-3; TRBD2 matches 8 bases. This TCR was sampled from a woman under 40 with COVID-19, enrolled during active disease. CDR3 protein: CASSFTTSALSTDTQYF. CDR3 DNA: TGTGCCAGCAGTTTCACGACTAGCGCCCTTAGCACAGATACGCAGTATTTT.